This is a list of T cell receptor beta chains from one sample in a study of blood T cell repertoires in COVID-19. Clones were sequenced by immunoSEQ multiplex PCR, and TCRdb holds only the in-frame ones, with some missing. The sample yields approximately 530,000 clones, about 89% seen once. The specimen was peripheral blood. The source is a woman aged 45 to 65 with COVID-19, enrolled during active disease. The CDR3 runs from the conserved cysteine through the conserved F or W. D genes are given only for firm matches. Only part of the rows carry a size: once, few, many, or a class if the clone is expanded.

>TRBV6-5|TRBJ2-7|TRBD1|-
CASSYGTGYEQYF
TGTGCCAGCAGTTACGGGACAGGCTACGAGCAGTACTTC
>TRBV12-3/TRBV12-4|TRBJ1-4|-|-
CASTDSNGKLFF
TGTGCCAGCACCGACAGTAATGGAAAACTGTTTTTT
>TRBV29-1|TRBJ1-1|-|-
CSVAHGVTEAFF
TGCAGCGTTGCCCACGGGGTCACTGAAGCTTTCTTT
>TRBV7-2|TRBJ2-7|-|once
CASTPLGHNYEQYF
TGTGCCAGCACGCCCCTGGGACATAACTACGAGCAGTACTTC
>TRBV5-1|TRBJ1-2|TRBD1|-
CASSPNRDSIYGYTF
TGCGCCAGCAGCCCTAACCGGGACAGCATCTATGGCTACACCTTC
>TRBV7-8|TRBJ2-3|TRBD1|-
CASSRGQGPSQDTQYF
TGTGCCAGCAGCCGAGGACAGGGGCCATCGCAAGATACGCAGTATTTT
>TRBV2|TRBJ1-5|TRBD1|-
CASSIDRVNQPQHF
TGTGCCAGCAGCATAGACAGGGTAAATCAGCCCCAGCATTTT
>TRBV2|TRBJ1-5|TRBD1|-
CASSRQGGNQPQHF
TGTGCCAGCAGTCGACAGGGAGGCAATCAGCCCCAGCATTTT
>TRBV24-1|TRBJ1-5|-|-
CATSDPGGGNQPQHF
TGTGCCACCAGTGACCCGGGTGGAGGCAATCAGCCCCAGCATTTT
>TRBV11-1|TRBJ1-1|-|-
CASSLGSPVTEAFF
TGTGCCAGCAGTCTCGGGTCCCCCGTTACTGAAGCTTTCTTT
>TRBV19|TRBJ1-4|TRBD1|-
CASSIGQGQGREKLFF
TGTGCCAGTAGTATAGGGCAAGGACAGGGTCGTGAAAAACTGTTTTTT
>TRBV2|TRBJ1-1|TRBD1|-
CASSPTGGQGAFF
TGTGCCAGCAGTCCGACAGGGGGGCAGGGAGCTTTCTTT
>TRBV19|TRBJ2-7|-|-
CASSIRLSSNYEQYF
TGTGCCAGTAGTATCCGGTTATCTAGTAACTACGAGCAGTACTTC
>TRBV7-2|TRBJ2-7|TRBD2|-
CASSPGLADYEQYF
TGTGCCAGCAGCCCAGGACTAGCGGACTACGAGCAGTACTTC
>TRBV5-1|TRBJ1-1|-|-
CASTMTTASEAFF
TGCGCCAGCACCATGACGACAGCTTCTGAAGCTTTCTTT
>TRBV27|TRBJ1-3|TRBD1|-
CASSLSFTGGFERNTIYF
TGTGCCAGCAGTTTGTCATTCACAGGGGGGTTCGAGAGAAACACCATATATTTT
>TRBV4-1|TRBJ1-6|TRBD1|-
CASSQEPGGIGSPLHF
TGCGCCAGCAGCCAAGAGCCAGGGGGGATAGGGTCACCCCTCCACTTT